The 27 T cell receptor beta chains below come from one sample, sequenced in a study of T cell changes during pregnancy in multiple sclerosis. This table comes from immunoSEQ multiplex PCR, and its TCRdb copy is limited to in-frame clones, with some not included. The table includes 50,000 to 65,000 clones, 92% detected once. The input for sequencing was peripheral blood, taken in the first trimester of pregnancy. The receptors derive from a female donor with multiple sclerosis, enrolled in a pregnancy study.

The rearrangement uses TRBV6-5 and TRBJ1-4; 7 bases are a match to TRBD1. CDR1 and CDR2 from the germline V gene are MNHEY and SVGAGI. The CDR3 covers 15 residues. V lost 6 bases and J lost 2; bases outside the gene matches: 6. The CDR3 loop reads CASRSSGGTNEKLFF. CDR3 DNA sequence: TGTGCCAGCAGATCTTCAGGGGGGACTAATGAAAAACTGTTTTTT.

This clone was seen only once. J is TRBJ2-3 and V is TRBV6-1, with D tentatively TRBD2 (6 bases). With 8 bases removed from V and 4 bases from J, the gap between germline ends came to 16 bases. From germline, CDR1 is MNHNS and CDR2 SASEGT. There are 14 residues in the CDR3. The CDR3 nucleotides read TGTGCCAGCTCGTTCGGGGGATGGTCAGATACGCAGTATTTT. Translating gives CASSFGGWSDTQYF.

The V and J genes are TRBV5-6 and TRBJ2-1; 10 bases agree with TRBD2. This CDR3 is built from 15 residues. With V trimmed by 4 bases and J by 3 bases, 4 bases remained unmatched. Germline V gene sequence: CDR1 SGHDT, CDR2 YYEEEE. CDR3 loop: CASSPSGGRYNEQFF. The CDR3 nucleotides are TGTGCCAGCAGCCCTAGCGGGGGTCGCTACAATGAGCAGTTCTTC.

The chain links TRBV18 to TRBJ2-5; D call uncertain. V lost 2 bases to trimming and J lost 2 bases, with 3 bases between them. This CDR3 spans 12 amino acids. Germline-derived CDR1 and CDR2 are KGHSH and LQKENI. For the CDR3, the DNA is TGTGCCAGCTCACCATATCAAGAGACCCAGTACTTC. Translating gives CASSPYQETQYF.

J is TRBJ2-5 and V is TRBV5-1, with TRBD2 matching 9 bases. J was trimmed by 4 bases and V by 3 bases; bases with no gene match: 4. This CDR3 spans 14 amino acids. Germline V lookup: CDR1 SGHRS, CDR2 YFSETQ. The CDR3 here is CASSYSGGGETQYF. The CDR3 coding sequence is TGCGCCAGCAGCTATAGCGGGGGAGGAGAGACCCAGTACTTC.

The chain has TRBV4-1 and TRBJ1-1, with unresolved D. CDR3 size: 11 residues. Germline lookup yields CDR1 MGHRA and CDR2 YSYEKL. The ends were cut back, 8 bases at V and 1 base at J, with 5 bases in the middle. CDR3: CASRENTEAFF. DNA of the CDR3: TGCGCCAGCCGGGAGAACACTGAAGCTTTCTTT.

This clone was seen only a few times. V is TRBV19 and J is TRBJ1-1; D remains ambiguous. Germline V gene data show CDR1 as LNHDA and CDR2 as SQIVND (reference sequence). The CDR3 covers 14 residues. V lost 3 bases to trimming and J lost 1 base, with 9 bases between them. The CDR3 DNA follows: TGTGCCAGTAGTATTCAGGCACCGAACACTGAAGCTTTCTTT. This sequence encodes CASSIQAPNTEAFF.

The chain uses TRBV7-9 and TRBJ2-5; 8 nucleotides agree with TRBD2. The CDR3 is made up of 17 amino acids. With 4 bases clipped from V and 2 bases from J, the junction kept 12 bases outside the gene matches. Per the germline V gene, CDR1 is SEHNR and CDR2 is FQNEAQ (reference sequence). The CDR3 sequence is CASSYALRGDVQETQYF. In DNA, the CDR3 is TGTGCCAGCAGCTACGCTTTGCGGGGGGACGTACAAGAGACCCAGTACTTC.

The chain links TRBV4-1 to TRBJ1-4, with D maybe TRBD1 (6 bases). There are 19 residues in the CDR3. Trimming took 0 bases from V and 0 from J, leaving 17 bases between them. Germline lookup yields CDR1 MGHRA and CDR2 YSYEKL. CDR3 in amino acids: CASSQDPGQDLATNEKLFF. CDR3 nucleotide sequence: TGCGCCAGCAGCCAAGATCCGGGACAAGACTTAGCAACTAATGAAAAACTGTTTTTT.

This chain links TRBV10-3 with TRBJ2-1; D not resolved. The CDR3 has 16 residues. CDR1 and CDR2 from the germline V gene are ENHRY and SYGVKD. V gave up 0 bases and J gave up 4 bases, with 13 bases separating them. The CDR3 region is CAISESSELSYNEQFF. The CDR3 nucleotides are TGTGCCATCAGTGAGTCGAGTGAACTTTCTTACAATGAGCAGTTCTTC.

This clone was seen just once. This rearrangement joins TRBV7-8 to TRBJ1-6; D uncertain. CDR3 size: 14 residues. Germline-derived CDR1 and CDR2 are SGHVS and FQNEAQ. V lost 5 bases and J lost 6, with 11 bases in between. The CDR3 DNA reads TGTGCCAGCAGCCCTTGGGCTCGTAATTCACCCCTCCACTTT. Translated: CASSPWARNSPLHF.

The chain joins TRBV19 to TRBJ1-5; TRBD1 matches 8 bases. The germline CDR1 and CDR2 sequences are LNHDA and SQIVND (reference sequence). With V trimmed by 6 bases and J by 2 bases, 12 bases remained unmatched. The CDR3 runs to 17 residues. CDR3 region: CASRDYQGAPGNQPQHF. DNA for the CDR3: TGTGCCAGTAGGGACTACCAGGGGGCGCCCGGCAATCAGCCCCAGCATTTT.

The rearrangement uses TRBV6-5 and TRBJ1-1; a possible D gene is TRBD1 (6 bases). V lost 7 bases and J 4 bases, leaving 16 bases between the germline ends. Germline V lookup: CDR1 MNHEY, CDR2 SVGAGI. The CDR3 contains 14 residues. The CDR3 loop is CASTPGALSTEAFF. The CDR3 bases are TGTGCCAGCACCCCAGGGGCGCTGTCCACTGAAGCTTTCTTT.

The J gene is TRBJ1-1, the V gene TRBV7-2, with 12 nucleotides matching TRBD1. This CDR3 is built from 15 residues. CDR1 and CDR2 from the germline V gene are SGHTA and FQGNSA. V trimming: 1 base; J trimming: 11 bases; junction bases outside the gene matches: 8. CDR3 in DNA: TGTGCCAGCAGCTTAGGGCCCGGGACAGGGGGCATTGCTTTCTTT. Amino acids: CASSLGPGTGGIAFF.

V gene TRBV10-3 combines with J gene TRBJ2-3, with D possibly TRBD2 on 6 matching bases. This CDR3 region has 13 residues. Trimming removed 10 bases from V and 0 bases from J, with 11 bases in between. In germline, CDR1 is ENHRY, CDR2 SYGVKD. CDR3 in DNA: TGTGCCAGCACGCGGGACAGCACAGATACGCAGTATTTT. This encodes CASTRDSTDTQYF.

CDR3 DNA sequence: TGTGCCAGTAGTATAGGGGGACTAGCATACTACGAGCAGTACTTC. This sequence encodes CASSIGGLAYYEQYF. The chain has TRBV19 and TRBJ2-7, with 9 bases that match TRBD2. This CDR3 comprises 15 residues. Trimming cost V 1 base and J 3 bases; bases outside gene matches: 4. Germline V gene sequence: CDR1 LNHDA, CDR2 SQIVND (reference sequence). Variable domain in full (rest from reference TRBV19 and TRBJ2-7): DGGITQSPKYLFRKEGQNVTLSCEQNLNHDAMYWYRQDPGQGLRLIYYSQIVNDFQKGDIAEGYSVSREKKESFPLTVTSAQKNPTAFYLCASSIGGLAYYEQYFGPGTRLTVT.

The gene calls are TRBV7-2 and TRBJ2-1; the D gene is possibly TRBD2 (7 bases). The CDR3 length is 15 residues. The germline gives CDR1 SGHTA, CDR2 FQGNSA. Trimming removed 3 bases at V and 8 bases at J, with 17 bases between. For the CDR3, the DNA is TGTGCCAGCAGCTTGGTCCCCGGGGGGCGGGATGAGCAGTTCTTC. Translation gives CASSLVPGGRDEQFF.

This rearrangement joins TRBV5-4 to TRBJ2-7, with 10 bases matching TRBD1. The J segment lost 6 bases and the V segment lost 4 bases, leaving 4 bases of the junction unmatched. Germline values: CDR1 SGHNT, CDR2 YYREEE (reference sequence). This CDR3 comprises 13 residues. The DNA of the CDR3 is TGTGCCAGCAGCCCAGACAGGGGGCGCGAGCAGTACTTC. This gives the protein CASSPDRGREQYF.

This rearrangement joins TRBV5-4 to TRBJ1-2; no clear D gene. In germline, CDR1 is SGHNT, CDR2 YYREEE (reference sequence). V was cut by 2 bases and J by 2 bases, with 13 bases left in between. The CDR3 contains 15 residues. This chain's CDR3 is CASSFEGRLNYGYTF. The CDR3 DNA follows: TGTGCCAGCAGCTTTGAGGGCAGGCTAAACTATGGCTACACCTTC. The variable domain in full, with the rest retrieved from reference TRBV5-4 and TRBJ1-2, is ETGVTQSPTHLIKTRGQQVTLRCSSQSGHNTVSWYQQALGQGPQFIFQYYREEENGRGNFPPRFSGLQFPNYSSELNVNALELDDSALYLCASSFEGRLNYGYTFGSGTRLTVV.

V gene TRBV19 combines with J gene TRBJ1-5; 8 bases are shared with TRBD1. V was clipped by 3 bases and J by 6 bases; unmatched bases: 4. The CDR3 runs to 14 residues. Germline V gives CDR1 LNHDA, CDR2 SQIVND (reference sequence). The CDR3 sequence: CASSIDRGPQPQHF. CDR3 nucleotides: TGTGCCAGTAGTATCGACAGGGGCCCTCAGCCCCAGCATTTT.

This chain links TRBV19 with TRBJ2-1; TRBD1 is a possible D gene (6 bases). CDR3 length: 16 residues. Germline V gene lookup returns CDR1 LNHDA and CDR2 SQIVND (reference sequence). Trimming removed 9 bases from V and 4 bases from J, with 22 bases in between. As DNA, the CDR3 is TGTGCCAGCGTGGACAGTCCCACAAGGACTTACAATGAGCAGTTCTTC. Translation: CASVDSPTRTYNEQFF.

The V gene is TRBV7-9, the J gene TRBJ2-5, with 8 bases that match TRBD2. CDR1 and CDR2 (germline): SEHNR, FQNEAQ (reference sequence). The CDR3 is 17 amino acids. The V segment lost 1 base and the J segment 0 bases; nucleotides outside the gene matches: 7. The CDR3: CASSLVSGLGNQETQYF. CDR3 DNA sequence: TGTGCCAGCAGCTTAGTGTCGGGACTAGGGAACCAAGAGACCCAGTACTTC.

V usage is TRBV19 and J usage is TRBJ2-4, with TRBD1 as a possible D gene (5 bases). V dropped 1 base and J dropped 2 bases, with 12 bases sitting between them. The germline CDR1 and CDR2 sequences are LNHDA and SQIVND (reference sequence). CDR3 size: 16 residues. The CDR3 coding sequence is TGTGCCAGTAGTATAGGGCCAGGGTTGTCCAAAAACATTCAGTACTTC. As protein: CASSIGPGLSKNIQYF.

The CDR3 loop reads CASSLEAGVEQFF. In DNA, the CDR3 is TGTGCCAGCAGCTTAGAGGCAGGGGTTGAGCAGTTCTTC. The chain recombines TRBV7-9 with TRBJ2-1; D may be TRBD1 (6 bases). V was clipped by 1 base and J by 9 bases, with 10 bases between them. The CDR3 is 13 residues long. Germline V gene data show CDR1 as SEHNR and CDR2 as FQNEAQ (reference sequence).

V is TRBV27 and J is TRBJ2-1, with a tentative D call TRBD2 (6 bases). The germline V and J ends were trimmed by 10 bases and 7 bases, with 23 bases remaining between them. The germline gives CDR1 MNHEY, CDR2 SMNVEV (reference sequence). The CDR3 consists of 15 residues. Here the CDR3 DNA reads TGTGCCATAGGGGCGGGATCAAATCGCAGGAATGAGCAGTTCTTC. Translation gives CAIGAGSNRRNEQFF.

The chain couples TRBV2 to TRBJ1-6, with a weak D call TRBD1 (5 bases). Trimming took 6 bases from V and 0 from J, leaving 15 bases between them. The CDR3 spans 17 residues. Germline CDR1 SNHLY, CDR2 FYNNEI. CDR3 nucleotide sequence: TGTGCCAGCAGCCCGGGACTCCCGAGCTCCTATAATTCACCCCTCCACTTT. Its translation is CASSPGLPSSYNSPLHF.

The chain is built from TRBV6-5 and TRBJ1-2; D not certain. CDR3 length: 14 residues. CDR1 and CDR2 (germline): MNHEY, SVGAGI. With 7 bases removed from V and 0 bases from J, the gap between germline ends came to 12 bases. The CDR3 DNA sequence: TGTGCCAGCAATTCGGCGGGATCTAACTATGGCTACACCTTC. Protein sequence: CASNSAGSNYGYTF.